A selection of T cell receptor beta chains follows, all from one sample in a study of Graves' ophthalmopathy and Graves' hyperthyroidism. TCRdb itself ran the multiplex PCR reads through MiXCR, one entry per CDR3 protein. The sample includes about 370,000 distinct CDR3 sequences, 15% to 20% of them seen just once. The sequencing sample was made of peripheral blood. The origin of the receptors is a woman between 18 and 29 years old with Graves' ophthalmopathy. Each CDR3 is given with its conserved first and last residue. The D gene is left open where the match is weak. Rows give clone size only sometimes, using once, few, many, or a class for an expanded clone.

TRBJ2-7 many TRBV27 - TGTGCCAGCAAGGAAGCCCCAAGCTCCTACGAGCAGTACTTC CASKEAPSSYEQYF
TRBJ2-5 many TRBV20-1 TRBD2 TGCAGTGCTAGAGATCGGATAGCGGGAGGGCCCAAGTCTTGGGAGACCCAGTACTTC CSARDRIAGGPKSWETQYF
TRBJ2-7 many TRBV11-2 - TGTGCCAGCAGCTTACCTTTTAGCGGAGGGCCAGACGAGCAGTACTTC CASSLPFSGGPDEQYF
TRBJ2-2 many TRBV27 - TGTGCCAGCAGTTTCCCCGAGGCCGGGGAGCTGTTTTTT CASSFPEAGELFF
TRBJ2-7 many TRBV3-1 - TGTGCCAGCAGCCGGGCTTGGGAGCAGTACTTC CASSRAWEQYF
TRBJ1-5 many TRBV6-2/TRBV6-3 - TGTGCCAGCAGTGCCGACCATCCCCATCAGCCCCAGCATTTT CASSADHPHQPQHF
TRBJ2-7 many TRBV20-1 - TGCAGTGCAGATTCTCCGAGGGGGGGCTTGCCCTACGAGCAGTACTTC CSADSPRGGLPYEQYF
TRBJ1-2 many TRBV7-9 - TGTGCCAGCAGCTTAGGACAGGCGGATGGCTACACCTTC CASSLGQADGYTF
TRBJ2-7 - TRBV27 - TGTGCCAGCAGTGGCAGGGGTGCGAATCTCTACGAGCAGTACTTC CASSGRGANLYEQYF
TRBJ1-5 many TRBV6-1 TRBD1 TGTGCCAGCAGTGGGACAGGGGGAGTGGGCCAGCCCCAGCATTTT CASSGTGGVGQPQHF
TRBJ1-6 many TRBV6-1 - TGTGCCAGCAGTGGGGCGGACCCTGGTTCACCCCTCCACTTT CASSGADPGSPLHF
TRBJ2-2 many TRBV10-3 TRBD1 TGTGCCATCAGCGCAGGGGGCTTTACCGGGGAGCTGTTTTTT CAISAGGFTGELFF
TRBJ1-1 many TRBV6-5 - TGTGCCAGCACCCGTTACGGGAGGAGGGAAGGACGTGAAGCTTTCTTT CASTRYGRREGREAFF
TRBJ2-7 many TRBV9 TRBD2 TGTGCCAGCAGCGTAAGCGGGGTTCCCTACGAGCAGTACTTC CASSVSGVPYEQYF
TRBJ2-7 few TRBV4-1 - TGCGCCAGCAGCCAAGATGACGTGGGGACGACGGCTGAGCAGTACTTC CASSQDDVGTTAEQYF
TRBJ2-7 - TRBV10-3 - TGTGCCATCAGTGGAGGGGGGGCGGGCCTGGGCGGCGAGCAGTACTTC CAISGGGAGLGGEQYF
TRBJ2-7 many TRBV30 TRBD2 TGTGCCTGGAGTGTTGAAGTGACACTAGCGGGAGTGTACGAGCAGTACTTC CAWSVEVTLAGVYEQYF
TRBJ2-7 many TRBV3-1 - TGTGCCAGCAGCCAAGGATGGAGGGAATCCTACGAGCAGTACTTC CASSQGWRESYEQYF
TRBJ2-7 - TRBV12-3/TRBV12-4 TRBD2 TGTGCCAGCAGTTATGGGGGAGGGTCTCGGGAGCAGTACTTC CASSYGGGSREQYF
TRBJ1-1 - TRBV10-3 - TGTGCCATCAACCCCGTAGAGGGAGGAGGAACTGAAGCTTTCTTT CAINPVEGGGTEAFF
TRBJ1-5 many TRBV10-3 - TGTGCCACTACCGGGGTTGAGAATCAGCCCCAGCATTTT CATTGVENQPQHF
TRBJ2-2 few TRBV7-3 - TGTGCCAGCACCCAGGCCTCCGGGCCCGGGGAGCTGTTTTTT CASTQASGPGELFF
TRBJ2-4 many TRBV7-9 TRBD1 TGTGCCAGCAGCCCAGACAGGGGGTTGAACATTCAGTACTTC CASSPDRGLNIQYF
TRBJ1-3 - TRBV28 - TGTGCCAGCAGCCCATGGCAAGCTGGAAACACCATATATTTT CASSPWQAGNTIYF
TRBJ2-5 many TRBV20-1 - TGCAGTGCTTCGGACACTTGGAAAGAGACCCAGCACTTC CSASDTWKETQHF
TRBJ2-7 - TRBV28 TRBD2 TGTGCCAGCAGTGTAACGACTAGCGGGTTCTACGAGCAGTACTTC CASSVTTSGFYEQYF
TRBJ2-5 many TRBV9 TRBD2 TGTGCCAGCAGCGTAGCCCCTCGGGAGGGCCAAGAGACCCAGTACTTC CASSVAPREGQETQYF
TRBJ2-7 - TRBV6-2/TRBV6-3 - TGTGCCAGCAGTTACCCCGGGGAGCACTACGAGCAGTACTTC CASSYPGEHYEQYF
TRBJ2-4 many TRBV11-2 - TGTGCCAGCAGCAAATCTGAGAACATTCAGTACTTC CASSKSENIQYF
TRBJ2-7 many TRBV4-2 TRBD2 TGTGCCAGCAGCCGCCACACTAGCGGGGGGGCCTACGAGCAGTACTTC CASSRHTSGGAYEQYF
TRBJ2-5 many TRBV19 - TGTGCCAGTAGGCCGGGATGGGACGAGACCCAGTACTTC CASRPGWDETQYF
TRBJ1-6 many TRBV6-1 - TGTGCCAGCAGCTCCAGGGAGACGAATTCACCCCTCCACTTT CASSSRETNSPLHF
TRBJ1-5 many TRBV7-6 - TGTGCCAGCAGCCCCCGGGGAAATCAGCCCCAGCATTTT CASSPRGNQPQHF
TRBJ2-5 few TRBV2 - TGTGCCAGCTCCCGGGACTGGGAAACCCAGTACTTC CASSRDWETQYF
TRBJ1-1 - TRBV12-3/TRBV12-4 - TGTGCCAGCAGTTACGGGACATATACTGAAGCTTTCTTT CASSYGTYTEAFF
TRBJ1-6 many TRBV20-1 - TGCAGTGCTAGAGACGGTGCGCAGGGAGATAATTCACCCCTCCACTTT CSARDGAQGDNSPLHF
TRBJ1-3 many TRBV30 - TGTGCCTGGAGTATGACGGGAGGGGGCACCATATATTTT CAWSMTGGGTIYF
TRBJ2-5 many TRBV7-3 - TGTGCCAGCAGCTTAATGGGGGACCAAGAGACCCAGTACTTC CASSLMGDQETQYF
TRBJ2-7 few TRBV6-1 - TGTGCCAGCGGAAATCCCCGCGTCAGCTCCTACGAGCAGTACTTC CASGNPRVSSYEQYF
TRBJ2-7 - TRBV13 - TGTGCCAGCAGCGCGGCCAGGACCCTGGAGCAGTACTTC CASSAARTLEQYF
TRBJ1-5 many TRBV7-8 - TGTGCCAGCAGCTTAGGGGTGGGGCCGAGCAATCAGCCCCAGCATTTT CASSLGVGPSNQPQHF
TRBJ2-5 many TRBV7-8 TRBD1 TGTGCCAGCAGCTCGTCAGGGGGCTGGGGGGCCCAGTACTTC CASSSSGGWGAQYF